A selection of T cell receptor beta chains follows, all from one sample in a study of tumor and adjacent non-tumor tissue in lung cancer. TCRdb reprocessed the multiplex PCR reads with MiXCR, giving one entry per CDR3 protein. Counted here are 60,000 or so distinct CDR3 sequences, 61% occurring once; the ten biggest clones make up less than 40%. Specimen: distant non-tumor lung tissue. All receptors come from a man aged 70 or older with non-small cell lung cancer. Each CDR3 is given with its conserved first and last residue. A D gene is named only where the DNA matches it firmly. Some rows mark clone size as missing; the rest say once, few, many or name a class of expanded clone.

D gene	V gene	J gene	clone size	CDR3 DNA	CDR3 protein
.	TRBV11-2	TRBJ1-1	medium-sized	TGTGCCAGCAGCTTACGGCTCGGGGCAGGGACTGAAGCTTTCTTT	CASSLRLGAGTEAFF
.	TRBV29-1	TRBJ2-7	.	TGCAACCTTGTAAAGGACCAGAGCTGCGAGCAGTACTTC	CNLVKDQSCEQYF
TRBD2	TRBV6-5	TRBJ2-1	once	TGTGCCAGCAGCCTAGCAGGGGCGGGAGGGGAGGGTGAGCAGTTCTTC	CASSLAGAGGEGEQFF
.	TRBV4-2	TRBJ1-1	many	TGTGCCAGCAGCCAACCCGGGGGTACTGAAGCTTTCTTT	CASSQPGGTEAFF
TRBD2	TRBV20-1	TRBJ2-1	once	TGCAGTCTTGGGGCTAGCGGGATGGGGGGTGAGCAGTTCTTC	CSLGASGMGGEQFF
.	TRBV4-1	TRBJ2-7	once	TGCGCCAGCGGCCAAGATAGGGGTGCCGCCTACGAGCAGTACTTC	CASGQDRGAAYEQYF
TRBD2	TRBV10-1	TRBJ2-7	.	TGCGCCAGCAGTGTTCGGGCTAGCGGCGAGCACTATTTC	CASSVRASGEHYF
.	TRBV6-2/TRBV6-3	TRBJ2-5	.	TGTGCCAGCCATACAGGTTCCTACCACCGGACCCAGTACTTC	CASHTGSYHRTQYF
.	TRBV28	TRBJ1-2	.	TGTGCCAGCATGGGGCTTAAGTATGGCTACACCTTC	CASMGLKYGYTF
.	TRBV6-5	TRBJ1-3	many	TGTGCCAGCAGGCCAATGCAGTCTGGAAACACCATATATTTT	CASRPMQSGNTIYF
.	TRBV2	TRBJ2-5	.	TGTGCCAGCGGGGGGTGGGGGGCCAGAGAGACCCAGTACTTC	CASGGWGARETQYF
TRBD2	TRBV6-2/TRBV6-3	TRBJ2-5	once	TGCGCCAGCAGCTACTCGATCTCGCGGGGGTGTCAAGAGACCCAGTACTTC	CASSYSISRGCQETQYF
.	TRBV4-1	TRBJ2-7	many	TGCGCCAGCAGCCACCCGGGTGCTAACTACGAGCAGTACTTC	CASSHPGANYEQYF
TRBD1	TRBV4-1	TRBJ1-5	many	TGCGCCAGCAGCCAAGACCCGATGACAGGGAGCTATCAGCCCCAGCATTTT	CASSQDPMTGSYQPQHF
TRBD2	TRBV10-3	TRBJ2-3	.	TGTGCCATCAGTGTGACTAGCGCCAGTCCCCGCACAGATACGCAGTATTTT	CAISVTSASPRTDTQYF
.	TRBV6-6	TRBJ2-7	once	TGTGCCAGTAGGGGGGGACAGGCCTCCTACGAGCTGTACTTC	CASRGGQASYELYF
TRBD1	TRBV29-1	TRBJ2-3	.	TGCAGCGTGCGGACAGGGGGCACAGATACGCAGTATTTT	CSVRTGGTDTQYF
.	TRBV6-1	TRBJ1-3	.	TGTGCCGGACGTAACACAGGTATGAGGAGAAACACTATATATTTT	CAGRNTGMRRNTIYF
.	TRBV28	TRBJ2-7	few	TGTGCCAGCCCGGGGGGCCCGTACGAGCAGTACTTC	CASPGGPYEQYF
.	TRBV6-1	TRBJ2-2	.	TGTGCCAGCAGTGAAGGTAGGGCGGATAACCGAGCGAACACCGTGGAGCTGTTTTTT	CASSEGRADNRANTVELFF
TRBD2	TRBV20-1	TRBJ2-3	few	TGCAGTGCTAGCGGGAGGGCCGAGGATACGCAGTATTTT	CSASGRAEDTQYF
TRBD2	TRBV7-9	TRBJ2-1	.	TGTGCCAGTGAGCGGGGGGGAAGCTACAATGAGCAGTTCTTC	CASERGGSYNEQFF
TRBD1	TRBV5-5	TRBJ1-3	many	TGTGCCAGCAGCTCGGGACAGGGGTACGGAAACACCATATATTTT	CASSSGQGYGNTIYF
.	TRBV4-1	TRBJ1-5	many	TGCGCCAGCAGCAAAGCCGTGGGTCAGCCCCAGCATTTT	CASSKAVGQPQHF
TRBD2	TRBV11-2	TRBJ2-6	.	TGTGCCAGCAGCTCCCGGGGGGATAGCTCTGGGGCTAACGTCCAGACTTTC	CASSSRGDSSGANVQTF
.	TRBV5-6	TRBJ2-1	.	TGTGCCAGCAGCCCCGATGGGGTGCGGAATTCCGGGAAGCAGTTCTTC	CASSPDGVRNSGKQFF
.	TRBV28	TRBJ1-6	medium-sized	TGTGCCAGCACCCTCTATTGGGATTCACCCCTCCACTTT	CASTLYWDSPLHF
.	TRBV28	TRBJ2-5	once	TGTGCCAGCAGGAGACTATCGGCCACAAGAGAGACTCAGTACTTC	CASRRLSATRETQYF
.	TRBV6-5	TRBJ1-2	many	TGTGCCAGCAGTTACAAGGGTTTGGCTGGGATCCACGGCTACACCTTC	CASSYKGLAGIHGYTF
.	TRBV6-1	TRBJ2-2	once	TGTGCCAGCAGTGATTCACAGAGTCCGGACACCGGGGAGCGGTTTTTT	CASSDSQSPDTGERFF
.	TRBV19	TRBJ2-2	few	TGTGCCAGTAACTCCGGGACAAGTTACACCGGGGAGCTGTTTTTT	CASNSGTSYTGELFF
TRBD2	TRBV20-1	TRBJ2-2	.	TGCAGTGCTAGTACGACTAGCAGATACACCGGGGAGCTGTTTTTT	CSASTTSRYTGELFF
.	TRBV6-1	TRBJ2-7	.	TGTGCCAGCAGCTTTTCAGGGACTGGCGAGCAGTATTTC	CASSFSGTGEQYF
TRBD1	TRBV29-1	TRBJ1-1	.	TGCAGCGTTGAAGGAAGTGGACAGGGGGCCACTGAAGCTTTCTTT	CSVEGSGQGATEAFF
TRBD1	TRBV5-1	TRBJ1-2	.	TGCGCCAGCAGCTGGAGCGGACAGGGATTCCTCTATGGCTACACCTTC	CASSWSGQGFLYGYTF
TRBD2	TRBV6-1	TRBJ2-5	many	TGTGCCAGCAGTGTAGCGGGGACTAAAGAGACCCAGTACTTC	CASSVAGTKETQYF
.	TRBV6-5	TRBJ1-1	few	TGCGCCAGCAGTTACCATGGGGCCATTGAAGCTTTCTTT	CASSYHGAIEAFF
.	TRBV6-5	TRBJ2-2	.	TGTGCCAGCAGGGGGGACACATACAATGGGGAGCTGTTTTTT	CASRGDTYNGELFF
.	TRBV29-1	TRBJ2-3	.	TGCAGCGCTGCTGGGACTCAGAGCTCAGATACGCAGTATTTT	CSAAGTQSSDTQYF
TRBD2	TRBV11-1	TRBJ2-1	.	TGTGCCAGCAGCTTAAGGGGACTAGCGGGACGGGGACTTTACAATGAGCAGCTCTTC	CASSLRGLAGRGLYNEQLF
.	TRBV12-3/TRBV12-4	TRBJ2-5	.	TGTGCCAGCAGTTTCAGGACGGGACCGATGGAAACCCAGTACTTC	CASSFRTGPMETQYF
.	TRBV7-9	TRBJ1-6	few	TGTGCCAGCAGCTTAGATGCAGTAAATTCACCCCTCCACTTT	CASSLDAVNSPLHF
.	TRBV20-1	TRBJ2-3	few	TGCAGTGCTAGCGAGGGCACAGATACGCAGTATTTT	CSASEGTDTQYF
.	TRBV11-2	TRBJ2-1	.	TGTGCCAGCAGCTTATGGGTAGGGGCCACATACAATGAGCAGTTCTTC	CASSLWVGATYNEQFF
.	TRBV20-1	TRBJ1-5	.	TGCAGTGCTAGAGGTCCTTTAGGTTCCGCGAATCAGCACCAGCATTTT	CSARGPLGSANQHQHF
.	TRBV11-2	TRBJ2-3	many	TGTGCCAGCACCCCTGCGTGGACAGATACGCAGTATTTT	CASTPAWTDTQYF
.	TRBV28	TRBJ2-1	.	TGTGCCAGCAGAACCTTCGGTGGTCAGAAGTCCCACAATGAGCGGTTCTTC	CASRTFGGQKSHNERFF
.	TRBV30	TRBJ1-5	many	TGTGCCTGGAACCAGGGACTCCGTCAGCCCCAGCATTTT	CAWNQGLRQPQHF
.	TRBV6-2/TRBV6-3	TRBJ2-1	.	TGTGCCTGCAGTCCAAGACTATTCAATGAGCTGTTCTTC	CACSPRLFNELFF
TRBD2	TRBV6-1	TRBJ2-7	.	TGTGCCAGCAATGGACTAGCGGGAGGCGCCTACGACCAGTACTTC	CASNGLAGGAYDQYF
.	TRBV7-8	TRBJ2-3	few	TGTGCCAGCAGCTTAACCCATCGGGGTGGGGAAGCAGATACGCAGTATTTT	CASSLTHRGGEADTQYF
.	TRBV5-4	TRBJ2-2	many	TGTGCCAGCAGGGACATCACCGGGGAGCTGTTTTTT	CASRDITGELFF
.	TRBV20-1	TRBJ2-3	few	TGCAGTGCTAGCGGGGGATCAGATACGCAGTATTTT	CSASGGSDTQYF
.	TRBV4-2	TRBJ2-5	.	TGTGCCAGCAGCCAACCCCCTAGCAGGAGGGTCGTTGAGACCCAGTACTTC	CASSQPPSRRVVETQYF
.	TRBV11-2	TRBJ1-2	.	TGTGCTAGCACCGCGGGGGGCTATTGCTACGCCTTC	CASTAGGYCYAF
.	TRBV11-2	TRBJ2-3	.	TGTGCCAGCACTCCTGCGTGGACAGATACGCGGTATTTT	CASTPAWTDTRYF
.	TRBV20-1	TRBJ2-1	.	TGCAGTGCTAACGTAGTGGGTAGGCAGTTCTTC	CSANVVGRQFF